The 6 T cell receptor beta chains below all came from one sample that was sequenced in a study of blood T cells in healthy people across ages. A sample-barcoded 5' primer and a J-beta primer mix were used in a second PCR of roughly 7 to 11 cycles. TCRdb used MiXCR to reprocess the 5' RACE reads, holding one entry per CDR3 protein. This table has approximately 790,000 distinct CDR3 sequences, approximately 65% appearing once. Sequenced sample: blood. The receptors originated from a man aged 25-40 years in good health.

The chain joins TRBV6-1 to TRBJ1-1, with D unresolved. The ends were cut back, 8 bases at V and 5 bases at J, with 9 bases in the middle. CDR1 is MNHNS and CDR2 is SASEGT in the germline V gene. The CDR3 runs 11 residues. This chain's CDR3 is CASRRATEAFF. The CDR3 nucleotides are TGTGCCAGCCGTCGGGCAACTGAAGCTTTCTTT.

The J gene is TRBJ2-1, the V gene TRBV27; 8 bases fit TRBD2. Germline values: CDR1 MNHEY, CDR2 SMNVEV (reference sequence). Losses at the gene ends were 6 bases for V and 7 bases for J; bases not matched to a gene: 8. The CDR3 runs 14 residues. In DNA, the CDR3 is TGTGCCAGCAGGCCGGGGGGGCCTGTGAATGAGCAGTTCTTC. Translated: CASRPGGPVNEQFF.

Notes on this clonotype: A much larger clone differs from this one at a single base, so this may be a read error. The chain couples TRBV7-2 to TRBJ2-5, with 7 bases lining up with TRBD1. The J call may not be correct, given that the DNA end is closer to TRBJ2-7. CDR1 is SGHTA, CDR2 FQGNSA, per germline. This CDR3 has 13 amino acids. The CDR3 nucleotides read TGTGCCAGCAGCGACCCTAGGGGGCTCGAGCAGTACTTC. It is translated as CASSDPRGLEQYF.

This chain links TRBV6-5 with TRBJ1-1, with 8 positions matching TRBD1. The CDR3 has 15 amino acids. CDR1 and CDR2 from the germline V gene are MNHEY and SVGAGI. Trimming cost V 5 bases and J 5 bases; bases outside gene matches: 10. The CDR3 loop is CASSPTGVGDTEAFF. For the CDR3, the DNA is TGTGCCAGCAGTCCGACAGGGGTTGGTGATACTGAAGCTTTCTTT.

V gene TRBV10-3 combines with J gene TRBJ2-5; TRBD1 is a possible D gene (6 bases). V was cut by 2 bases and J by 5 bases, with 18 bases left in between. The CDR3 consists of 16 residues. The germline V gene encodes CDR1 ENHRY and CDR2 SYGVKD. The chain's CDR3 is CAISEADRSAQETQYF. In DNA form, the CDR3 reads TGTGCCATCAGTGAGGCCGACAGGTCCGCCCAGGAGACCCAGTACTTC.

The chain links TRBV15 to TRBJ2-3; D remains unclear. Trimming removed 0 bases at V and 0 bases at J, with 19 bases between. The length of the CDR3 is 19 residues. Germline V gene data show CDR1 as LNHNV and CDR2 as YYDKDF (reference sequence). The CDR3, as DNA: TGTGCCACCAGCAGAGATCTGGGATCCGGGCCTCCTAGCACAGATACGCAGTATTTT. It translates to CATSRDLGSGPPSTDTQYF.